The source of this TCR beta chain is a study of blood T cell repertoires in COVID-19. Study at large: The cDNA or gDNA used as material had been derived from T cells, B-cell-depleted T cells, or PBMCs.

Trimming cost V 5 bases and J 4 bases, with 12 bases left between them. Germline V gene data show CDR1 as SGHNT and CDR2 as YYREEE (reference sequence). There are 13 residues in the CDR3. The method was immunoSEQ multiplex PCR; TCRdb's version includes in-frame clones alone and lacks a portion of them. The sample lists over 75,000 clones, roughly 89% occurring once. The origin of this receptor is a woman of 80 years or more with active COVID-19. The V gene is TRBV5-4, the J gene TRBJ2-5; D is ambiguous. The sequencing input was peripheral blood. The CDR3 sequence: CASSSGHRETQYF. The CDR3 DNA reads as TGTGCCAGCAGTAGTGGGCATAGAGAGACCCAGTACTTC.